This T cell receptor beta chain was found in a study of breast tumors, draining lymph nodes, adjacent tissues. Study-level points and caveats: Tumors had less TCR diversity than lymph nodes, more than nontumor tissue. That most tumor T cells come from lymph nodes remained unproven. Luminal-like breast cancer showed significantly higher tumor–nontumor repertoire similarity than basal-like.

This clonotype showed up many times. No antigen is known for it. A single record per CDR3 protein comes from TCRdb applying MiXCR to the multiplex PCR reads. The table includes about 20,000 distinct CDR3 sequences, about 40% detected once. The length of the CDR3 is 13 residues. Trimming took 6 bases from V and 5 from J, leaving 13 bases between them. The V gene's germline CDR1 is MDHEN and CDR2 SYDVKM. Sequenced sample: breast tumor tissue. The receptor was derived from a female donor with breast cancer. Some clones in this sample may be carry-over from other donors' samples. The chain has TRBV28 and TRBJ1-2; the D gene is possibly TRBD1 (6 bases). The CDR3 nucleotides are TGTGCCAGCAGCCCTCCAGGGGAATATGGCTACACCTTC. Translation gives CASSPPGEYGYTF.